Described below is a single T cell receptor (beta chain) sequence and its context. Sequencing used immunoSEQ multiplex PCR; TCRdb keeps in-frame clones, though not all of them. The table lists about 29,000 clones, about 80% of them singletons. Time point meaning: recipient sample about 28 days before transplant, after cytoreduction. The sample is drawn from a study of T cell clonotyping in hematopoietic cell transplantation. Study overall: Recipient samples before transplant were obtained post-cytoreduction.

The CDR3 loop spans 15 amino acids. Germline V CDR1 and CDR2: SQVTM, ANQGSEA. J gave up 7 bases and V 7 bases, and 13 bases lay outside the gene matches. This specimen was peripheral blood mononuclear cells, taken before stem cell transplant. V usage is TRBV29-1 and J usage is TRBJ1-4; 9 positions match TRBD1. The receptor comes from a woman in her twenties or thirties with chronic myeloid leukemia. Some clones in this sample may be carry-over from other donors' samples. This chain's CDR3 is CSGSITGGRSEKLFF. As DNA, the CDR3 is TGCAGCGGGTCCATCACAGGGGGCAGGAGTGAAAAACTGTTTTTT.